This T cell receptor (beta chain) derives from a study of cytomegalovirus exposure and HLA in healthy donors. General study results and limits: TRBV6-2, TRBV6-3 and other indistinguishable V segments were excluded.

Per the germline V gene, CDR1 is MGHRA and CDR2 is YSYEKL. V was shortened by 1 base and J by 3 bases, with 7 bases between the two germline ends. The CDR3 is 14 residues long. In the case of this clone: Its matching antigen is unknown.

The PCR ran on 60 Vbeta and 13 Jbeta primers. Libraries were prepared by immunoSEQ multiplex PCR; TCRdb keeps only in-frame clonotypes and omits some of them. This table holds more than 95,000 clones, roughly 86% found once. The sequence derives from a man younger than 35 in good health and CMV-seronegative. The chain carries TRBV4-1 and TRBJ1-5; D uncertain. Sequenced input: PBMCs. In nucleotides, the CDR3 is TGCGCCAGCAGCCAAGGAGGAAACAATCAGCCCCAGCATTTT. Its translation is CASSQGGNNQPQHF.